The TCR beta chain under discussion was sequenced for a study of TIL therapy for anti-PD-1-resistant metastatic lung cancer. Study context: Median patient age was approximately 59, ranging roughly 38-75 years. Study-wide results and limits: TIL clonotype persistence in blood showed no apparent association with response.

The immunoSEQ assay was v3. Each library reached around 1.9 million read pairs, or 5-6 million at deep level. TCRdb keeps only in-frame clones here, not all; method: immunoSEQ multiplex PCR. The sample includes 45,000 to 60,000 clones, around 80% of them seen just once. The time point here: pre-treatment sample, taken before nivolumab and TIL therapy. Adults with stage 4 NSCLC were enrolled in a phase I trial. With regard to this clone: Antigen unknown.

The V end was cut by 5 bases, the J end by 4 bases, with 15 bases between. The CDR3 has 16 residues. The germline V gene has CDR1 MNHEY and CDR2 SMNVEV (reference sequence). The chain couples TRBV27 to TRBJ2-6; D gene ambiguous. The source is a woman between 30 and 79 years old with non-small cell lung cancer. The sequencing here drew on blood, taken at baseline. The CDR3, as DNA: TGTGCCAGCAGTCCAAATCTATACCCCGGGGCCAACGTCCTGACTTTC. Amino acids: CASSPNLYPGANVLTF.